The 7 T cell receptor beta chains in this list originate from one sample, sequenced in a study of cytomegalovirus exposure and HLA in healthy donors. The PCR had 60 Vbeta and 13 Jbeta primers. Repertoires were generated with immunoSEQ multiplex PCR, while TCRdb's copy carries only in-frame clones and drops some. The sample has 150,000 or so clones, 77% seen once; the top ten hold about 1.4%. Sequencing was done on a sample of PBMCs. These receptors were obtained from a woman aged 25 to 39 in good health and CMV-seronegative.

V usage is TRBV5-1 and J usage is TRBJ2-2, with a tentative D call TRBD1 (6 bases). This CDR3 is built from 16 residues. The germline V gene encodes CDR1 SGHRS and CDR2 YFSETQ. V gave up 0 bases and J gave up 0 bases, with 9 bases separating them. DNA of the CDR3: TGCGCCAGCAGCTTGGCCGACAGGCCGAACACCGGGGAGCTGTTTTTT. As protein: CASSLADRPNTGELFF. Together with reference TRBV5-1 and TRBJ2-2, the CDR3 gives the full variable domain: KAGVTQTPRYLIKTRGQQVTLSCSPISGHRSVSWYQQTPGQGLQFLFEYFSETQRNKGNFPGRFSGRQFSNSRSEMNVSTLELGDSALYLCASSLADRPNTGELFFGEGSRLTVL.

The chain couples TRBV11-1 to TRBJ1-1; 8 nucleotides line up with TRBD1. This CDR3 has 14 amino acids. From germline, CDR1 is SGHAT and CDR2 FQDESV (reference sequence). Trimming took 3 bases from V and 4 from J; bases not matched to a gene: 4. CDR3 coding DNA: TGTGCCAGCAGCTTTGGACAGGGAATCACTGAAGCTTTCTTT. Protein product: CASSFGQGITEAFF.

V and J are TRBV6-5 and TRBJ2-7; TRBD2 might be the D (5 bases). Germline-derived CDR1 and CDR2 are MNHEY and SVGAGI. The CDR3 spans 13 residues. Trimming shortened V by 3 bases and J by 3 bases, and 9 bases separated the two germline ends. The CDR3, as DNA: TGTGCCAGCAGTTATAGGGAGTTCTACGAGCAGTACTTC. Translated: CASSYREFYEQYF.

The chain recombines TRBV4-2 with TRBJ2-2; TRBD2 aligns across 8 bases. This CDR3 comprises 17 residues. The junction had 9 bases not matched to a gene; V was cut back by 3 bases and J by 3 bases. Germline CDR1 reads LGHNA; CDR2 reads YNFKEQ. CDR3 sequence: CASSQGRVSGDTGELFF. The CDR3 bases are TGTGCCAGCAGCCAGGGGCGGGTTAGCGGGGACACCGGGGAGCTGTTTTTT.

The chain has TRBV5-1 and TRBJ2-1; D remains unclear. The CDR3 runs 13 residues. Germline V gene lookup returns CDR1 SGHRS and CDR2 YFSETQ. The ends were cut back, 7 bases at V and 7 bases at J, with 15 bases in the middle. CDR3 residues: CASSPVNGNEQFF. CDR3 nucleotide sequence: TGCGCCAGCTCCCCCGTTAACGGTAATGAGCAGTTCTTC.

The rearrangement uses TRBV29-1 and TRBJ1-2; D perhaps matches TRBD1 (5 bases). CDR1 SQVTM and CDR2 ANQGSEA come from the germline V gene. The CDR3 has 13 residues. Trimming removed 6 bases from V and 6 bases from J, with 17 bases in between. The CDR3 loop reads CSVETGTHNGYTF. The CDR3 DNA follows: TGCAGCGTGGAAACCGGGACTCACAATGGCTACACCTTC.

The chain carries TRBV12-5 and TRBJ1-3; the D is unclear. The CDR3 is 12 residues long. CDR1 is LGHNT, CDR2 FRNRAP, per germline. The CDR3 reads CAWWSSGNTIYF. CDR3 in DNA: TGTGCGTGGTGGAGCTCTGGAAACACCATATATTTT.